The T cell receptor beta chain under discussion was sequenced for a study of CD8 T cells in ankylosing spondylitis. Overall study results and limits: Those disease-linked clones were CD8+; they were also relatively rare in peripheral blood. A TCR beta motif made of roughly eight highly homologous variants seemed typical of ankylosing spondylitis blood. A number of the motif variants had already been described in reactive arthritis synovial fluid and blood. Reported data indicate significant enrichment of disease-linked clones within matched ankylosing spondylitis synovial fluid.

As for this clonotype: The antigen is unknown.

Germline CDR1 reads LGHNA; CDR2 reads YNFKEQ. The CDR3 contains 18 residues. After removal of 0 bases from V and 4 bases from J, the junction contained 12 bases not matched to a gene. With molecular barcodes, quantitative 5'-RACE was used to make the TCR beta libraries. Using its own MiXCR run on the 5' RACE reads, TCRdb lists one record per CDR3 protein. The sample has about 750,000 distinct CDR3 sequences; around 20% are singletons. The chain combines TRBV4-2 with TRBJ2-1, with 7 bases aligning to TRBD1. The clonotype comes from a male donor with ankylosing spondylitis. The sequenced material came from blood, either unsorted or a sorted T cell fraction (not recorded which). Here the CDR3 reads CASSQDLSRDSLYNEQFF. CDR3 coding DNA: TGTGCCAGCAGCCAAGATTTATCCCGGGACAGTCTATACAATGAGCAGTTCTTC.